The rows below give T cell receptor beta chains drawn from one sample of a study of OX40 agonist ivuxolimab in advanced cancers. The repertoire was sequenced with immunoSEQ multiplex PCR; TCRdb's copy has only in-frame clones and lacks some. The sample yields approximately 90,000 clones, roughly nine tenths seen once. The specimen comprised CD4+ or CD8+ T cells sorted from blood, sampled in a trial of the OX40 agonist ivuxolimab. Every receptor here comes from an adult with an advanced solid tumor such as melanoma, head and neck, liver or kidney cancer. Both conserved end residues are part of each CDR3. A D gene is named only where the DNA matches it firmly. Some rows mark clone size as missing; the rest say once, few, many or name a class of expanded clone.

clone size	D gene	V gene	J gene	CDR3 protein	CDR3 DNA
NA	NA	TRBV10-3	TRBJ2-7	CAISESGRLLGLDAQRDSAREQYF	TGTGCCATCAGTGAGTCCGGGCGACTGCTGGGTTTGGATGCGCAACGGGACTCGGCTCGGGAGCAGTACTTC
NA	NA	TRBV5-1	TRBJ1-1	CASGPPGANTEAFF	TGCGCCAGCGGCCCCCCAGGGGCGAACACTGAAGCTTTCTTT
once	NA	TRBV21-1	TRBJ2-1	CASRIGLAGFVSYNEQFF	TGTGCCAGCAGGATAGGACTAGCGGGATTTGTGTCCTACAATGAGCAGTTCTTC
NA	TRBD2	TRBV11-3	TRBJ2-7	CASSLPPGLAGYEQYF	TGTGCCAGCAGCTTACCGCCCGGACTAGCGGGTTACGAGCAGTACTTC
NA	NA	TRBV5-1	TRBJ2-5	CASSLLSLQETQYF	TGCGCCAGCAGCCTCCTGAGCCTCCAAGAGACCCAGTACTTC
NA	NA	TRBV7-9	TRBJ2-2	CASSSMNTGELFF	TGTGCCAGCAGCAGCATGAACACCGGGGAGCTGTTTTTT
NA	NA	TRBV7-8	TRBJ2-1	CASSLRASRAYNEQFF	TGTGCCAGCAGCTTAAGGGCTAGCAGGGCCTACAATGAGCAGTTCTTC
few	TRBD1	TRBV19	TRBJ1-1	CATCRDSANTEAFF	TGTGCCACATGCAGGGACAGTGCGAACACTGAAGCTTTCTTT
NA	NA	TRBV4-1	TRBJ1-1	CASSQGLTGGTEAFF	TGCGCCAGCAGCCAAGGCCTTACGGGTGGTACTGAAGCTTTCTTT
NA	NA	TRBV6-4	TRBJ1-2	CASRVRGGYTF	TGTGCCAGCAGGGTGCGGGGTGGCTACACCTTC
NA	TRBD2	TRBV30	TRBJ2-7	CAWSPRLAGGFHEQYF	TGTGCCTGGAGTCCTCGACTAGCGGGAGGGTTCCACGAGCAGTACTTC
NA	TRBD1	TRBV7-2	TRBJ1-5	CASSLGGDRAVGSNQPQHF	TGTGCCAGCAGCTTAGGAGGGGACAGGGCCGTTGGCAGCAATCAGCCCCAGCATTTT
NA	NA	TRBV14	TRBJ2-6	CASSQDLRWGAGANVLTF	TGTGCCAGCAGCCAAGATTTAAGGTGGGGGGCTGGGGCCAACGTCCTGACTTTC
NA	TRBD2	TRBV6-5	TRBJ2-1	CASSYFSGSRYNEQFF	TGTGCCAGCAGTTACTTCAGCGGGAGCCGCTACAATGAGCAGTTCTTC
NA	TRBD2	TRBV30	TRBJ2-3	CAWSVPRLADTDTQYF	TGTGCCTGGAGTGTCCCCAGACTAGCGGACACAGATACGCAGTATTTT
NA	TRBD1	TRBV2	TRBJ2-7	CASYDREYYEQYF	TGTGCCAGTTACGACAGGGAGTACTACGAGCAGTACTTC
NA	NA	TRBV28	TRBJ1-2	CASSRGTGRDIANYGYTF	TGTGCCAGCAGTAGGGGGACCGGCCGGGATATAGCTAACTATGGCTACACCTTC
NA	NA	TRBV5-1	TRBJ2-5	CASSLTITVETQYF	TGCGCCAGCAGCTTGACCATCACAGTGGAGACCCAGTACTTC